Listed below are T cell receptor beta chains from one sample, sequenced in a study of neurological immune-mediated disorders. TCRdb redid the calling of the 5' RACE reads with MiXCR, one entry per CDR3 protein. The table shows around 130,000 distinct CDR3 sequences, with roughly 3.2% occurring only once. Sequenced input: PBMCs. These receptor sequences come from a woman aged 25 to 39 with multiple sclerosis. Both conserved end residues are part of each CDR3. D genes are given only for firm matches. Clone size is given for some rows only: seen once, a few or many times, or a class if the clone is expanded.

D	V	size	J	DNA	CDR3
-	TRBV5-1	many	TRBJ1-5	TGCGCCAGCAGCCCGGATAGCAATCAGCCCCAGCATTTT	CASSPDSNQPQHF
TRBD2	TRBV14	-	TRBJ2-3	TGTGCCAGCAGCCACCTAGCGGGGGGCACAGATACGCAGTATTTT	CASSHLAGGTDTQYF
TRBD1	TRBV20-1	few	TRBJ1-6	TGCAGTGCTAGAGGGGACAGAGATAATTCACCCCTCCACTTT	CSARGDRDNSPLHF
-	TRBV7-2	many	TRBJ2-7	TGTGCCAGCAGCTTAGACCCGATAGGCGAGCAGTACTTC	CASSLDPIGEQYF
-	TRBV12-3/TRBV12-4	few	TRBJ1-2	TGTGCCAGCAGTTTAGACAGGGTGTACACCTTC	CASSLDRVYTF
-	TRBV20-1	many	TRBJ2-1	TGCAGGGCCCGCCCCTACACCGGGACTTACTCCTACAATGAGCAGTTCTTC	CRARPYTGTYSYNEQFF
-	TRBV20-1	-	TRBJ1-6	TGCAGTGCTAGAAAAGACGCCCCTTTGGATTCACCCCTCCACTTT	CSARKDAPLDSPLHF
TRBD1	TRBV18	many	TRBJ2-5	TGTGCCAGCTCGCCCCGACAGGGGGAGACCCAGTACTTC	CASSPRQGETQYF
-	TRBV7-8	many	TRBJ2-1	TGTGCCAGCAGCTTAGCATTAACCGATGAGCAGTTCTTC	CASSLALTDEQFF
-	TRBV7-2	many	TRBJ1-5	TGTGCCAGCAGCTTTCAGGGTAATTATGGACAGCCCCAGCATTTT	CASSFQGNYGQPQHF
TRBD2	TRBV7-8	many	TRBJ2-7	TGTGCCAGCAGCTCCGGGACTAGCGGGTATTACGAGCAGTACTTC	CASSSGTSGYYEQYF
TRBD1	TRBV7-2	many	TRBJ1-2	TGTGCCAGCAGCATACAGGGGCTGAGAGCTGGCTACACCTTC	CASSIQGLRAGYTF
-	TRBV29-1	many	TRBJ2-1	TGCAGCGACGGATGGGGGGCCTACAATGAGCAGTTCTTC	CSDGWGAYNEQFF
-	TRBV5-1	many	TRBJ2-1	TGTGCCAGCAGCCTAGTCGGTGAGCAGTTCTTC	CASSLVGEQFF
-	TRBV2	-	TRBJ2-1	TGTGCAAGCAGTTTACGAAGCCCTTCCTACAATGAGCAGTTCTTC	CASSLRSPSYNEQFF
-	TRBV12-3/TRBV12-4	many	TRBJ1-1	TGTGCCAGCAGTCCCCTGGGTACTGAAGCTTTCTTT	CASSPLGTEAFF
-	TRBV5-1	many	TRBJ2-4	TGCGCCAGCAGCTTGTTTCTCGGAAAAAACATTCAGTACTTC	CASSLFLGKNIQYF
-	TRBV9	many	TRBJ2-5	TGTGCCAGCAGCTCCCGTGCTGACCCATTTTCAGAGACCCAGTACTTC	CASSSRADPFSETQYF
TRBD1	TRBV7-2	many	TRBJ1-5	TGTGCCAGCAGCCCTCAACCGGGACAGAATCAGCCCCAGCATTTT	CASSPQPGQNQPQHF
-	TRBV25-1	many	TRBJ1-2	TGTGCCAGCAGTGAATTGGGTCAAAGTGGAGGCTACACCTTC	CASSELGQSGGYTF
-	TRBV9	many	TRBJ2-1	TGTGCCAGCAGCCCTTGGGGGTCGGGGGAGCAGTTCTTC	CASSPWGSGEQFF
-	TRBV15	many	TRBJ1-5	TGTGCCACCAGCAGAGATCCTGGGACCCAAGACTACAATCAGCCCCAGCATTTT	CATSRDPGTQDYNQPQHF
-	TRBV10-1	many	TRBJ2-3	TGCGCCAGCAGTGAGGTCCAGGGAATATACACAGATACGCAGTATTTT	CASSEVQGIYTDTQYF
-	TRBV20-1	many	TRBJ2-7	TGCAGTGCTAGATCCCCCGGGACGGCACTGTGGGAGCAGTACTTC	CSARSPGTALWEQYF
-	TRBV4-3	many	TRBJ2-7	TGCGCCAGCAGCTCTCGACTAGGACCCTACGAGCAGTACTTC	CASSSRLGPYEQYF
-	TRBV3-1	many	TRBJ1-1	TGTGCCAGCAGCCCTCAGGAGGGGTCTCGGTATACTGAAGCTTTCTTT	CASSPQEGSRYTEAFF